What follows are 24 T cell receptor beta chains derived from one specimen sequenced in a study of T cell responses to AZD1222 COVID-19 vaccine. The assay was immunoSEQ multiplex PCR, and TCRdb's table has in-frame clones only and misses some. The sample lists around 65,000 clones, 81% occurring once. This material consisted of peripheral blood, taken 28 days after the second AZD1222 dose. The receptors originated from an adult who received the AZD1222 COVID-19 vaccine.

The genes are TRBV27 and TRBJ2-2; 14 positions match TRBD2. The length of the CDR3 is 16 residues. V lost 5 bases, J lost 6 bases, and 5 bases stayed unmatched. Germline CDR1 MNHEY, CDR2 SMNVEV (reference sequence). The CDR3 here is CASSHGLAGGSGELFF. Here the CDR3 DNA reads TGTGCCAGCAGTCACGGACTAGCGGGAGGTTCCGGGGAGCTGTTTTTT.

The chain has TRBV4-3 and TRBJ1-1; D gene unclear. V dropped 0 bases and J dropped 1 base, with 9 bases sitting between them. CDR3 size: 15 residues. Germline V gene data show CDR1 as LGHNA and CDR2 as YSLEER. CDR3 coding DNA: TGCGCCAGCAGCCAAGATGGGCAGCCGAACACTGAAGCTTTCTTT. Its protein is CASSQDGQPNTEAFF.

V gene TRBV30 combines with J gene TRBJ2-3; 8 nucleotides align to TRBD2. This CDR3 region has 15 residues. Germline trimming cut 2 bases from V and 4 bases from J; bases unmatched to any gene: 8. Germline V CDR1 and CDR2: GTSNPN, SVGIG (reference sequence). CDR3: CAWSIAGMNADTQYF. The CDR3 DNA sequence: TGTGCCTGGAGTATAGCGGGAATGAACGCAGATACGCAGTATTTT. The variable domain in full, completed from reference TRBV30 and TRBJ2-3, reads SQTIHQWPATLVQPVGSPLSLECTVEGTSNPNLYWYRQAAGRGLQLLFYSVGIGQISSEVPQNLSASRPQDRQFILSSKKLLLSDSGFYLCAWSIAGMNADTQYFGPGTRLTVL.

This clone has a single count. V and J are TRBV7-2 and TRBJ2-3; 15 positions agree with TRBD2. The V segment lost 4 bases and the J segment 4 bases; nucleotides outside the gene matches: 3. The CDR3 has 16 residues. Germline V gives CDR1 SGHTA, CDR2 FQGNSA. CDR3 protein: CASSWTSGRGADTQYF. The CDR3 DNA follows: TGTGCCAGCAGCTGGACTAGCGGGAGGGGTGCAGATACGCAGTATTTT.

The chain carries TRBV19 and TRBJ1-2; D call uncertain. This CDR3 is built from 11 residues. Germline V gives CDR1 LNHDA, CDR2 SQIVND (reference sequence). The CDR3 is CVKGANYGYTF. CDR3 DNA sequence: TGTGTCAAGGGAGCTAACTATGGCTACACCTTC.

The J gene is TRBJ2-7, the V gene TRBV28; TRBD2 aligns across 10 bases. Per the germline V gene, CDR1 is MDHEN and CDR2 is SYDVKM. The CDR3 length is 16 residues. J was trimmed by 5 bases and V by 2 bases; bases with no gene match: 9. In DNA, the CDR3 is TGTGCCAGCAGTTTAGGGACGGCTAGCGGGAGTCACGAGCAGTACTTC. As protein: CASSLGTASGSHEQYF.

The CDR3 sequence is CASSQRRTGGITEAFF. The CDR3 nucleotides are TGCGCCAGCAGCCAACGTAGGACAGGGGGCATTACTGAAGCTTTCTTT. The chain joins TRBV4-3 to TRBJ1-1; 11 nucleotides agree with TRBD1. The V gene's germline CDR1 is LGHNA and CDR2 YSLEER. The V segment lost 2 bases and the J segment 5 bases; nucleotides outside the gene matches: 7. CDR3 length: 16 residues.

The rearrangement uses TRBV27 and TRBJ1-4, with TRBD1 as a possible D gene (6 bases). V shed 6 bases and J shed 8 bases, with 16 bases lying between them. The CDR3 has 14 residues. Germline V gene sequence: CDR1 MNHEY, CDR2 SMNVEV (reference sequence). CDR3 loop: CASRERGGWEKLFF. The CDR3 DNA follows: TGTGCCAGCAGGGAGAGGGGGGGTTGGGAAAAACTGTTTTTT. The whole variable domain, remainder taken from reference TRBV27 and TRBJ1-4, is EAQVTQNPRYLITVTGKKLTVTCSQNMNHEYMSWYRQDPGLGLRQIYYSMNVEVTDKGDVPEGYKVSRKEKRNFPLILESPSPNQTSLYFCASRERGGWEKLFFGSGTQLSVL.

The chain has TRBV29-1 and TRBJ2-3; D might be TRBD1 (5 bases). The CDR3 runs to 14 residues. Trimming left V 4 bases short and J 0 bases short, with 11 bases between. Germline V gives CDR1 SQVTM, CDR2 ANQGSEA. CDR3 residues: CSVVRGMSTDTQYF. DNA for the CDR3: TGCAGCGTTGTTAGGGGCATGAGCACAGATACGCAGTATTTT.

This clone has a handful of counts. The chain links TRBV27 to TRBJ1-1; tentative D call: TRBD1 (5 bases). V shed 3 bases and J shed 6 bases, with 11 bases lying between them. Germline CDR1 and CDR2: MNHEY and SMNVEV (reference sequence). This CDR3 is built from 13 residues. CDR3 protein: CASSLAGTAEAFF. DNA of the CDR3: TGTGCCAGCAGTTTGGCCGGGACGGCTGAAGCTTTCTTT.

The V gene is TRBV10-3, the J gene TRBJ1-2; no definite D call. This CDR3 region has 13 residues. Trimming took off 0 bases at V and 3 bases at J, with 5 bases between the two ends. Germline CDR1 and CDR2: ENHRY and SYGVKD. The CDR3 loop reads CAISESSDYGYTF. The CDR3 bases are TGTGCCATCAGTGAGTCGTCTGACTATGGCTACACCTTC.

V and J are TRBV7-2 and TRBJ1-3; D perhaps matches TRBD1 (6 bases). Between the trimmed V and J ends, which lost 5 bases and 3 bases, there was a span of 14 bases. The CDR3 is 15 residues long. Per the germline V gene, CDR1 is SGHTA and CDR2 is FQGNSA. This chain's CDR3 is CASSPTQGHGNTIYF. The CDR3 coding sequence is TGTGCCAGCAGCCCGACACAGGGACATGGAAACACCATATATTTT.

The rearrangement links TRBV5-6 to TRBJ2-2; TRBD1 matches at 11 bases. The CDR3 has 15 residues. Germline values: CDR1 SGHDT, CDR2 YYEEEE. V shed 4 bases, J shed 6 bases, and the junction held 5 bases outside the gene matches. The CDR3 is CASSVPGQGAGELFF. CDR3 DNA sequence: TGTGCCAGCAGCGTGCCGGGACAGGGGGCCGGGGAGCTGTTTTTT.

V gene TRBV5-4 combines with J gene TRBJ2-1, with D perhaps TRBD2 (5 bases). Between the trimmed V and J ends, which lost 4 bases and 0 bases, there was a span of 14 bases. Germline CDR1 and CDR2: SGHNT and YYREEE (reference sequence). There are 16 residues in the CDR3. The CDR3, as DNA: TGTGCCAGCAGCCTAGCCGGACTTCCCTCCTACAATGAGCAGTTCTTC. Its translation: CASSLAGLPSYNEQFF.

The chain has TRBV10-3 and TRBJ2-7; 8 bases are a match to TRBD1. V shed 4 bases and J 5 bases; nucleotides not matched to a gene: 10. This CDR3 region has 15 residues. Germline lookup yields CDR1 ENHRY and CDR2 SYGVKD. CDR3 nucleotides: TGTGCCATCAGTGGGCCGCAGGGGGCGTTCGACGAGCAGTACTTC. Protein sequence: CAISGPQGAFDEQYF.

The V gene is TRBV4-2, the J gene TRBJ2-1, with 7 bases identical to TRBD2. Germline-derived CDR1 and CDR2 are LGHNA and YNFKEQ. The CDR3 consists of 16 residues. J lost 0 bases, V lost 1 base, and 3 bases had no gene match. The CDR3 bases are TGTGCCAGCAGCCAAGCCGGCGGGAGCTCCTACAATGAGCAGTTCTTC. It specifies CASSQAGGSSYNEQFF.

The chain links TRBV24-1 to TRBJ2-3, with D unclear. The CDR3 contains 14 residues. The V gene's germline CDR1 is KGHDR and CDR2 SFDVKD. V was shortened by 3 bases and J by 5 bases, with 11 bases between the two germline ends. CDR3 nucleotides: TGTGCCACCAGTGATCCGCCGGCCGGAGATACGCAGTATTTT. Translation: CATSDPPAGDTQYF.

This clone has a handful of counts. The V call is TRBV18, the J call TRBJ1-6; no definite D call. The CDR3 is 13 residues long. V was trimmed by 2 bases and J by 8 bases, leaving 7 bases between them. The germline CDR1 and CDR2 sequences are KGHSH and LQKENI. This CDR3 is CASSPENHSPLHF. As DNA, the CDR3 is TGTGCCAGCTCACCAGAGAATCATTCACCCCTCCACTTT.

This clone was picked up one time. V gene TRBV7-9 combines with J gene TRBJ2-7; possible D gene TRBD2, 5 bases. The length of the CDR3 is 17 residues. The V and J ends lost 1 base and 1 base respectively, with 17 bases between them. Germline CDR1 SEHNR, CDR2 FQNEAQ (reference sequence). CDR3: CASSLEPSSTRSYEQYF. For the CDR3, the DNA is TGTGCCAGCAGCTTAGAACCCAGTTCAACTAGGTCCTACGAGCAGTACTTC. Variable domain in full (rest from reference TRBV7-9 and TRBJ2-7): DTGVSQNPRHKITKRGQNVTFRCDPISEHNRLYWYRQTLGQGPEFLTYFQNEAQLEKSRLLSDRFSAERPKGSFSTLEIQRTEQGDSAMYLCASSLEPSSTRSYEQYFGPGTRLTVT.

Only a few counts were recorded for this clone. DNA of the CDR3: TGTGCCAGCAGCTTAGATCCAGCGGGAGTTTGGGACTACGAGCAGTACTTC. Translation gives CASSLDPAGVWDYEQYF. The V gene is TRBV11-2, the J gene TRBJ2-7, with 8 nucleotides matching TRBD2. Trimming at V came to 0 bases and at J to 3 bases, leaving 10 bases not matched to a gene. The V gene's germline CDR1 is SGHAT and CDR2 FQNNGV. The CDR3 length is 17 residues.

The V gene is TRBV28, the J gene TRBJ1-5; a possible D gene is TRBD1 (5 bases). From germline, CDR1 is MDHEN and CDR2 SYDVKM. V lost 6 bases and J lost 4, with 19 bases in between. The CDR3 runs to 16 residues. This CDR3 reads CASSEFRGVGNQPQHF. CDR3 DNA sequence: TGTGCCAGCAGCGAGTTTCGGGGGGTTGGAAATCAGCCCCAGCATTTT.

This clone showed up just a few times. The genes are TRBV6-5 and TRBJ1-2; 7 nucleotides align to TRBD1. The CDR3 loop spans 13 amino acids. The J segment lost 6 bases and the V segment lost 6 bases, leaving 7 bases of the junction unmatched. CDR1 and CDR2 (germline): MNHEY, SVGAGI. In nucleotides, the CDR3 is TGTGCCAGCAGGCGACAGGGTAGCGATGGCTACACCTTC. Protein sequence: CASRRQGSDGYTF.

This clone was recorded a few times. The rearrangement joins TRBV19 to TRBJ1-3; 9 bases match TRBD1. The CDR3 extends over 14 amino acids. Unmatched junction bases numbered 4, after V lost 4 bases and J lost 6 bases. Per the germline V gene, CDR1 is LNHDA and CDR2 is SQIVND (reference sequence). CDR3 in amino acids: CASSTRTGENTIYF. The CDR3 nucleotides are TGTGCCAGTAGTACCCGGACAGGGGAAAACACCATATATTTT. The variable domain in full, with the rest retrieved from reference TRBV19 and TRBJ1-3, is DGGITQSPKYLFRKEGQNVTLSCEQNLNHDAMYWYRQDPGQGLRLIYYSQIVNDFQKGDIAEGYSVSREKKESFPLTVTSAQKNPTAFYLCASSTRTGENTIYFGEGSWLTVV.

As regards this clone: This same CDR3 is encoded by further DNA sequences in the sample. The chain has TRBV27 and TRBJ2-6, with TRBD2 as a possible D gene (5 bases). Deletions cut 6 bases from V and 2 bases from J, with 8 bases between. The CDR3 totals 14 residues. Germline V CDR1 and CDR2: MNHEY, SMNVEV (reference sequence). CDR3 loop: CASSLGTGANVLTF. CDR3 DNA: TGTGCCAGCAGCCTCGGGACTGGGGCCAACGTCCTGACTTTC.